Below, 22 T cell receptor beta chains from the same sample are listed, as sequenced in a study of blood T cell repertoires in COVID-19. TCRdb's table, derived via immunoSEQ multiplex PCR, lists solely in-frame clones and lacks some. The sample has about 180,000 clones; over 75% are singletons. Sequencing used peripheral blood. Receptor source: a man aged 35 to 55 with active or convalescent COVID-19.

The J gene is TRBJ2-5, the V gene TRBV6-5, with D possibly being TRBD2 (7 bases). V shed 2 bases and J shed 5 bases, with 15 bases lying between them. Germline V lookup: CDR1 MNHEY, CDR2 SVGAGI. CDR3 length equals 15 residues. The CDR3 DNA follows: TGTGCCAGCAGTTACGGGGGGGGGCCCTCGGAGACCCAGTACTTC. It codes for CASSYGGGPSETQYF.

The chain has TRBV5-1 and TRBJ2-2, with 7 nucleotides matching TRBD1. The CDR3 runs 15 residues. V shed 1 base, J shed 4 bases, and the junction held 4 bases outside the gene matches. Germline values: CDR1 SGHRS, CDR2 YFSETQ. The CDR3 region is CASSLTGVGTGELFF. Here the CDR3 DNA reads TGCGCCAGCAGCTTGACAGGGGTCGGCACCGGGGAGCTGTTTTTT.

The genes are TRBV21-1 and TRBJ1-1; the listed D gene, TRBD1, was not tested against the DNA. TRBV21-1 is listed as a pseudogene. This CDR3 has 16 residues. Here the CDR3 reads CASSKGRGTGNTEAFF. CDR3 DNA: TGTGCCAGCAGCAAAGGTAGAGGGACAGGGAACACTGAAGCTTTCTTT.

V usage is TRBV24-1 and J usage is TRBJ2-1, with D perhaps matching TRBD1 (6 bases). With 9 bases removed from V and 1 base from J, the gap between germline ends came to 30 bases. The CDR3 contains 20 residues. The germline V gene has CDR1 KGHDR and CDR2 SFDVKD. The CDR3 is CATSSGTRITHGKSYNEQFF. The CDR3 bases are TGTGCCACCTCCTCCGGGACACGGATAACCCATGGGAAGTCCTACAATGAGCAGTTCTTC.

The V call is TRBV7-9, the J call TRBJ1-1, with a weak D call TRBD1 (5 bases). The CDR3 runs to 15 residues. V gave up 6 bases and J gave up 2 bases, with 16 bases separating them. In germline, CDR1 is SEHNR, CDR2 FQNEAQ (reference sequence). The CDR3 sequence is CASSFIGRANTEAFF. CDR3 DNA sequence: TGTGCCAGCAGTTTTATCGGCAGGGCAAACACTGAAGCTTTCTTT. Filled out from reference TRBV7-9 and TRBJ1-1, the complete variable domain reads DTGVSQNPRHKITKRGQNVTFRCDPISEHNRLYWYRQTLGQGPEFLTYFQNEAQLEKSRLLSDRFSAERPKGSFSTLEIQRTEQGDSAMYLCASSFIGRANTEAFFGQGTRLTVV.

This clone came up many times. V usage is TRBV5-1 and J usage is TRBJ2-7; 10 bases line up with TRBD1. Germline loops: CDR1 SGHRS, CDR2 YFSETQ. Trimming removed 3 bases from V and 5 bases from J; junction bases left unmatched: 5. The CDR3 loop spans 14 amino acids. In DNA, the CDR3 is TGCGCCAGCAGCTCCGGGACAGGGGTCGACGAGCAGTACTTC. It yields the protein CASSSGTGVDEQYF.

The J gene is TRBJ1-2, the V gene TRBV6-5; D unresolved. The CDR3 is made up of 15 amino acids. Germline V gene lookup returns CDR1 MNHEY and CDR2 SVGAGI. Trimming cost V 10 bases and J 6 bases, with 24 bases left between them. The CDR3 region has the DNA TGTGCCACAACCGTAAGATCCGGGTGGAGCGATGGCTACACCTTC. It is translated as CATTVRSGWSDGYTF.

This CDR3 is CASRLSGQGSGELFF. CDR3 nucleotides: TGTGCCAGCAGGCTCTCCGGACAGGGGTCCGGGGAGCTGTTTTTT. This chain links TRBV6-5 with TRBJ2-2; 9 nucleotides align to TRBD1. Germline loops: CDR1 MNHEY, CDR2 SVGAGI. V lost 6 bases and J lost 6; bases outside the gene matches: 8. This CDR3 comprises 15 residues.

The J gene is TRBJ1-5, the V gene TRBV6-5; 9 nucleotides agree with TRBD1. This CDR3 is 15 amino acids long. Germline V gives CDR1 MNHEY, CDR2 SVGAGI. The J segment lost 2 bases and the V segment lost 6 bases, leaving 5 bases of the junction unmatched. The CDR3 DNA reads as TGTGCCAGCAGGACTGACAGGGGGGGCAATCAGCCCCAGCATTTT. Translation gives CASRTDRGGNQPQHF.

The J gene is TRBJ1-2, the V gene TRBV19; TRBD1 matches 9 bases. Germline values: CDR1 LNHDA, CDR2 SQIVND (reference sequence). This CDR3 is 12 amino acids long. V lost 10 bases and J lost 8; bases outside the gene matches: 8. In DNA, the CDR3 is TGTGCCACCCAAGACAGGGGGTTAGGCTACACCTTC. Its translation is CATQDRGLGYTF.

The V gene is TRBV7-6, the J gene TRBJ1-2, with D maybe TRBD1 (5 bases). The CDR3 is made up of 14 amino acids. V was pared by 6 bases and J by 4 bases, with 15 bases between. Germline lookup yields CDR1 SGHVS and CDR2 FNYEAQ. The CDR3 nucleotides read TGTGCCAGCAGTCCCCTGTGGGGCAGCTATGGCTACACCTTC. Translating gives CASSPLWGSYGYTF.

This sequence joins TRBV9 and TRBJ2-1; 8 bases fit TRBD2. The CDR3 sequence is 14 residues long. CDR1 and CDR2 (germline): SGDLS, YYNGEE. The trim removed 3 bases at V and 8 bases at J, leaving 7 bases unmatched. Written as DNA, the CDR3 is TGTGCCAGCAGCGCCGGGACTAGTATCCATGAGCAGTTCTTC. Encoded protein: CASSAGTSIHEQFF.

This chain uses TRBV27 with TRBJ2-3; D is possibly TRBD2 (5 bases). This CDR3 has 14 amino acids. Trimming shortened V by 4 bases and J by 1 base, and 9 bases separated the two germline ends. The germline V gene has CDR1 MNHEY and CDR2 SMNVEV (reference sequence). CDR3 nucleotide sequence: TGTGCCAGCAGTTACGGGGTTCGCACAGATACGCAGTATTTT. It specifies CASSYGVRTDTQYF.

The CDR3, as DNA: TGTGCCAGCAGTCGGACTAGCGGGGTCAATGAGCAGTTCTTC. Its translation: CASSRTSGVNEQFF. V usage is TRBV28 and J usage is TRBJ2-1; 12 bases map to TRBD2. The germline gives CDR1 MDHEN, CDR2 SYDVKM. The CDR3 is 14 residues long. V was clipped by 5 bases and J by 6 bases; unmatched bases: 2.

The chain uses TRBV12-5 and TRBJ2-1; 9 bases are a match to TRBD2. The germline V gene encodes CDR1 LGHNT and CDR2 FRNRAP. Trimming at V came to 7 bases and at J to 8 bases, leaving 12 bases not matched to a gene. CDR3 length: 15 residues. The CDR3 is CASAGLAGLRDEQFF. Written as DNA, the CDR3 is TGTGCTAGTGCCGGTCTAGCGGGGCTAAGGGATGAGCAGTTCTTC.

The rearrangement links TRBV6-5 to TRBJ1-4; D not certain. Germline loops: CDR1 MNHEY, CDR2 SVGAGI. This CDR3 is built from 15 residues. V lost 7 bases, J lost 0 bases, and 12 bases lay in between. The CDR3 protein is CASTGGTSTNEKLFF. In nucleotides, the CDR3 is TGTGCCAGCACTGGTGGCACGTCAACTAATGAAAAACTGTTTTTT.

The chain uses TRBV9 and TRBJ2-7; D is unresolved. Germline lookup yields CDR1 SGDLS and CDR2 YYNGEE. This CDR3 contains 15 residues. Trimming took off 0 bases at V and 4 bases at J, with 14 bases between the two ends. The CDR3 DNA follows: TGTGCCAGCAGCGTAGTGGAAGCGATAGGTTACGAGCAGTACTTC. Its translation: CASSVVEAIGYEQYF. The variable domain in full, with the rest retrieved from reference TRBV9 and TRBJ2-7, is DSGVTQTPKHLITATGQRVTLRCSPRSGDLSVYWYQQSLDQGLQFLIQYYNGEERAKGNILERFSAQQFPDLHSELNLSSLELGDSALYFCASSVVEAIGYEQYFGPGTRLTVT.

This chain joins TRBV7-2 and TRBJ1-5; D call uncertain. The CDR3 is 15 residues long. The V end was cut by 5 bases, the J end by 1 base, with 12 bases between. In germline, CDR1 is SGHTA, CDR2 FQGNSA. The CDR3 region is CASSARSLSNQPQHF. DNA for the CDR3: TGTGCCAGCAGCGCTAGATCTCTAAGCAATCAGCCCCAGCATTTT.

The CDR3 nucleotides read TGTGCCAGCAGCGCTCCTCAAGGGGGGGGCCTCTACAATGAGCAGTTCTTC. It yields the protein CASSAPQGGGLYNEQFF. The chain is built from TRBV9 and TRBJ2-1; D perhaps matches TRBD2 (7 bases). The CDR3 length is 17 residues. V was pared by 3 bases and J by 3 bases, with 19 bases between. CDR1 is SGDLS and CDR2 is YYNGEE in the germline V gene.

V and J are TRBV19 and TRBJ1-2; weak D call: TRBD1 (6 bases). CDR3 size: 12 residues. Germline-derived CDR1 and CDR2 are LNHDA and SQIVND (reference sequence). Trimming removed 9 bases at V and 4 bases at J, with 12 bases between. CDR3 nucleotides: TGTGCCAGCCGGGACACATCCTATGGCTACACCTTC. This gives the protein CASRDTSYGYTF.

This clone was detected a few times. The chain has TRBV30 and TRBJ1-5, with D possibly being TRBD1 (6 bases). The germline CDR1 and CDR2 sequences are GTSNPN and SVGIG (reference sequence). The V end lost 4 bases, the J end lost 6 bases, and 16 bases lay between the germline ends. The CDR3 totals 14 residues. As DNA, the CDR3 is TGTGCCTGGACCCCGATGGGGGGGGCTCAGCCCCAGCATTTT. Protein sequence: CAWTPMGGAQPQHF.

The chain links TRBV3-1 (or the pseudogene TRBV3-2) to TRBJ2-5, with D possibly being TRBD2 (7 bases). Germline V CDR1 and CDR2: LGHDT, YNNKEL (reference sequence). This CDR3 has 15 residues. V was shortened by 2 bases and J by 9 bases, with 19 bases between the two germline ends. CDR3 in amino acids: CASSQRYAGRGSQYF. The CDR3 DNA sequence: TGTGCCAGCAGCCAAAGATATGCTGGGAGGGGGTCCCAGTACTTC.